This is a list of T cell receptor beta chains from one sample in a study of identical twins. MiXCR, run by TCRdb on the 5' RACE reads, gives a single entry per CDR3 protein. The sample carries 300,000 to 350,000 distinct CDR3 sequences, about 12% recorded once. These sequences were also reported in another study, on yellow fever vaccine responses in identical twins.

Input material: CD8+ T cells sorted from blood. The receptors were gathered from a woman aged 18-29 years in good health. The CDR3 runs from the conserved cysteine through the conserved F or W. A D gene is named only where the DNA matches it firmly. A row's size may be missing; if present it is once, few, many or a size class.

clone_size j_call v_call d_call cdr3_nt cdr3_aa
- TRBJ2-1 TRBV9 TRBD2 TGTGCCAGCAGCGTAGAGGGGGGGGGACTAGCGTACAATGAGCAGTTCTTC CASSVEGGGLAYNEQFF
once TRBJ2-2 TRBV6-4 - TGTGCCAGCAGTGCAGGGGAGGGAACCGGGGAGCTGTTTTTT CASSAGEGTGELFF
- TRBJ2-7 TRBV10-2 TRBD2 TGCGCCAGCAGTGAGTCGATGCTAGCGGTCCCCTACGAGCAGTACTTC CASSESMLAVPYEQYF
few TRBJ2-7 TRBV6-1 TRBD2 TGTGCCACCAGATCCGGGACTAGCGGATACGAGCAGTACTTC CATRSGTSGYEQYF
many TRBJ1-1 TRBV6-4 - TGTGCCAGCAGTGAGGGAGGGAACACTGAAGCTTTCTTT CASSEGGNTEAFF
many TRBJ2-7 TRBV5-1 - TGCGCCAGCAGCTTGGGGGTCGGAGGACCCTACGAGCAGTACTTC CASSLGVGGPYEQYF
- TRBJ2-5 TRBV12-3/TRBV12-4 TRBD2 TGTACCATCAGTTTAGCGCTGGGGACTAGCGGGGGCCCAGGAGAGACCCAGTACTTC CTISLALGTSGGPGETQYF
- TRBJ2-1 TRBV13 TRBD1 TGTGCCAGCAGCCCGACAGGGGGGCACAAGTTCTTC CASSPTGGHKFF
- TRBJ2-2 TRBV6-1 - TGTGCCAGCAGTCCCAAGGAGTACGGGGAGCTGTTTTTT CASSPKEYGELFF
many TRBJ2-2 TRBV20-1 TRBD1 TGCAGTGCTAGAGATGGGGACAGGGGAGAGGGCACCGGGGAGCTGTTTTTT CSARDGDRGEGTGELFF
- TRBJ1-2 TRBV7-9 TRBD1 TGTGCCAGCAACCTCAGGGGGGATTGGGGCTACACCTTC CASNLRGDWGYTF
few TRBJ2-1 TRBV28 - TGTGCCAGCACCTATAACAGACTCTCCTACAATGAGCAGTTCTTC CASTYNRLSYNEQFF
- TRBJ1-4 TRBV5-5 - TGTGCCAGCAGCCCGGACGGGGAAAAACTGTTTTTT CASSPDGEKLFF
few TRBJ1-5 TRBV7-9 TRBD1 TGTGCCAGCAGCTTGGGACAGGGGTCCCATCAGCCCCAGCATTTT CASSLGQGSHQPQHF
few TRBJ2-6 TRBV2 - TGTGCCAGCAGTGATTGGGCAGGAGGAGCCTCTGGGGCCAACGTCCTGACTTTC CASSDWAGGASGANVLTF
few TRBJ1-1 TRBV10-1 - TGCGCCAGCAGTGAAGTCCCGAACACTGAAGCTTTCTTT CASSEVPNTEAFF
few TRBJ2-5 TRBV27 - TGTGCCAGCAGTCCCCTGGCTAGTGGGGAGACCCAGTACTTC CASSPLASGETQYF
- TRBJ2-7 TRBV7-9 - TGTGCCAGCAGCTTTCGGTCAGGGGACGAGCAGTACTTC CASSFRSGDEQYF
few TRBJ2-2 TRBV4-1 TRBD1 TGCGCCAGCATGGGGACAGGGACCGGGGAGCTGTTTTTT CASMGTGTGELFF
- TRBJ2-3 TRBV12-3/TRBV12-4 TRBD2 TGTGCCAGCAGACCCTGGGGGGGGGGAGAAGATACGCAGTATTTT CASRPWGGGEDTQYF
- TRBJ2-2 TRBV15 TRBD1 TGTGCCACCAGCAGATCCCGGACAGGGAACACCGGGGAGCTGTTTTTT CATSRSRTGNTGELFF
many TRBJ1-1 TRBV5-1 - TGCGCCAGCAGACCAAGTTCCGGCACTGAAGCTTTCTTT CASRPSSGTEAFF
few TRBJ2-3 TRBV4-1 - TGCGCCACCCGGGAGTCTAGCACAGATACGCAGTATTTT CATRESSTDTQYF
- TRBJ2-2 TRBV12-3/TRBV12-4 TRBD1 TGTGCCAGCAGCCCCGACAGGGACACCCGGGAGCTGTTTTTT CASSPDRDTRELFF